The clone carrying this T cell receptor (beta chain) turned up a few times. As yet, its antigen is unknown. The CDR3 spans 13 residues. The germline gives CDR1 SGHDN, CDR2 FVKESK. V lost 8 bases, J lost 3 bases, and 7 bases stayed unmatched. The data derive from a study of response to subunit inactivated influenza vaccine. TCRdb re-called the RT-PCR reads through MiXCR, storing one row per CDR3 protein. The table lists about 700,000 distinct CDR3 sequences, approximately 14% of them singletons. Notes on the study in general: Authors suggested each seasonal flu vaccination may recruit only limited numbers of new T cells.

Here the sequenced sample was PBMCs from blood, taken roughly 12 days after vaccination. This TCR was recovered from a man over 45 who received an inactivated influenza vaccine. J is TRBJ2-7 and V is TRBV14; TRBD1 matches at 7 bases. The CDR3 nucleotides are TGTGCCAGCCTAAGGACAGGCTACTACGAGCAGTACTTC. Amino acid sequence: CASLRTGYYEQYF.